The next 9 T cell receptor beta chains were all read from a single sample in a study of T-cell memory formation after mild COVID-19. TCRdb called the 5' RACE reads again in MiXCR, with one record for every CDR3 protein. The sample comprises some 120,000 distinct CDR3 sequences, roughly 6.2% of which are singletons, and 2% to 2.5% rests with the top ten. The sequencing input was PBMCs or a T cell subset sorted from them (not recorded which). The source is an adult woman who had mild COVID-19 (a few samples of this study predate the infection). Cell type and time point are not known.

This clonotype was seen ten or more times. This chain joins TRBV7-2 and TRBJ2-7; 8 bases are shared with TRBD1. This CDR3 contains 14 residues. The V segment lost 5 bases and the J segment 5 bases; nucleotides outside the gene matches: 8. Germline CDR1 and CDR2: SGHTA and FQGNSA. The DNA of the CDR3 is TGTGCCAGCAGCACCCGGACAGGGAATAACGAGCAGTACTTC. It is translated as CASSTRTGNNEQYF.

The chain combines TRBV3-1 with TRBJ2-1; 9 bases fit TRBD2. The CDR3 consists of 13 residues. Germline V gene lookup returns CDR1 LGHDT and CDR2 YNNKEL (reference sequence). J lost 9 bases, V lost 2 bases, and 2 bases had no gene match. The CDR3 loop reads CASSQTREGEQFF. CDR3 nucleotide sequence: TGTGCCAGCAGCCAAACGCGGGAGGGTGAGCAGTTCTTC.

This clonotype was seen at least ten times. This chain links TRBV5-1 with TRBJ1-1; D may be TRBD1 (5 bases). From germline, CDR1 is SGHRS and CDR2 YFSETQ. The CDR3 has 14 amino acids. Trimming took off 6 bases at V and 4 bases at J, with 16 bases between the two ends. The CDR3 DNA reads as TGCGCCAGCACCTCTAGGGGAGGTGGCACTGAAGCTTTCTTT. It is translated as CASTSRGGGTEAFF.

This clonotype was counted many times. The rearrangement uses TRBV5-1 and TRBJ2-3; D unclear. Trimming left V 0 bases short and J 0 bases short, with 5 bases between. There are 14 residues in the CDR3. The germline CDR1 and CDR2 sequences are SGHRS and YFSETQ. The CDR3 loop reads CASSLDVSTDTQYF. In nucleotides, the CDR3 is TGCGCCAGCAGCTTGGACGTGAGCACAGATACGCAGTATTTT.

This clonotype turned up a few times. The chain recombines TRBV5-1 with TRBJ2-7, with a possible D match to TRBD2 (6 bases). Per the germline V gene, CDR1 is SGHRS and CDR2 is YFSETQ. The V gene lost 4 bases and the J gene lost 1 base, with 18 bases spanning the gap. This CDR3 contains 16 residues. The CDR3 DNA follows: TGCGCCAGCAGCCCGGAGAGGGGACTTTGGTCCTACGAGCAGTACTTC. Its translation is CASSPERGLWSYEQYF.

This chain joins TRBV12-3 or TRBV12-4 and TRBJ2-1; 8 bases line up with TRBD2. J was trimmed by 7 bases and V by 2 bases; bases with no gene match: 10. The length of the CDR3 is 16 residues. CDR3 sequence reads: CASSLPGKRGRNEQFF. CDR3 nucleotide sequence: TGTGCCAGCAGTTTACCGGGGAAGCGGGGGAGGAATGAGCAGTTCTTC.

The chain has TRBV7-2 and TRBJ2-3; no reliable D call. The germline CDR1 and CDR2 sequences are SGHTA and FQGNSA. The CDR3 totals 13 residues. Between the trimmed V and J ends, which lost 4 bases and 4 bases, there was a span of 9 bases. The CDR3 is CASSSLWADTQYF. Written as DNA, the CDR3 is TGTGCCAGCAGCTCCCTTTGGGCAGATACGCAGTATTTT.

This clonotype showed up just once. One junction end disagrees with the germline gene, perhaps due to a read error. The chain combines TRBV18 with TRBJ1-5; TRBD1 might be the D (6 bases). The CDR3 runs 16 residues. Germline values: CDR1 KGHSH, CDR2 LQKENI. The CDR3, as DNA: TGTGCCAGCTCACCCCCTGGCAGGGGTAACAATCCGCCCCAGCATTTT. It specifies CASSPPGRGNNPPQHF.

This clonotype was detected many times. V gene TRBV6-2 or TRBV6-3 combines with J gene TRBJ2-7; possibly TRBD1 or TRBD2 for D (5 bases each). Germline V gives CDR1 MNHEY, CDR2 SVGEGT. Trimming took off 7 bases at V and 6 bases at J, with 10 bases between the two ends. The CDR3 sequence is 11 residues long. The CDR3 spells CASNHGGEQYF. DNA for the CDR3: TGTGCCAGCAACCATGGGGGCGAGCAGTACTTC.